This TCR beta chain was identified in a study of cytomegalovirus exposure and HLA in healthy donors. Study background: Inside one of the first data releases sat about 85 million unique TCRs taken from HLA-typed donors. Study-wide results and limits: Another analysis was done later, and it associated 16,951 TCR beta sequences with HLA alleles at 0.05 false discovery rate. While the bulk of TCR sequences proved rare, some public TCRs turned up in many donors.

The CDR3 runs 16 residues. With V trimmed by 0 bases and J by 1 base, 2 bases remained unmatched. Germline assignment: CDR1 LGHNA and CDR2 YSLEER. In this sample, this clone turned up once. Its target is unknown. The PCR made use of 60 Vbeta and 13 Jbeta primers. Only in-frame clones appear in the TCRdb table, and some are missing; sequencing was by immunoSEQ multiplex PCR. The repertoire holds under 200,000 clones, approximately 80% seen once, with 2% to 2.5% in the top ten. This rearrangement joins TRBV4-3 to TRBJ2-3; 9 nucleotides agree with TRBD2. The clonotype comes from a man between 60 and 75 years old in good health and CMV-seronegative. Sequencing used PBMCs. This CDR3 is CASSQEGGRGTDTQYF. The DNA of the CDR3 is TGCGCCAGCAGCCAAGAGGGCGGGAGGGGCACAGATACGCAGTATTTT.